The clone carrying this T cell receptor beta chain was observed a handful of times. All enrollees were about 18 to 89 years old and from fewer than 30 US areas. CDR3 length: 14 amino acids. CDR1 SNHLY and CDR2 FYNNEI come from the germline V gene. V was pared by 3 bases and J by 2 bases, with 10 bases between. This record belongs to a study of blood T cell repertoires in COVID-19. Across the study: Samples representing acute and convalescent COVID-19 were sourced from the United States, Italy and Spain.

Profiling relied on immunoSEQ multiplex PCR, and the TCRdb table lists in-frame clones only, not all of them. The profile shows over 200,000 clones, approximately 89% of them singletons. This chain uses TRBV2 with TRBJ1-1; possibly TRBD1 for D (6 bases). Material for sequencing was PBMCs or T cells enriched from blood (not recorded which). The sequence derives from a woman aged 25 to 45 who had been exposed to COVID-19. The CDR3, as DNA: TGTGCCAGCAGTGACATGGACAGAAACACTGAAGCTTTCTTT. This gives the protein CASSDMDRNTEAFF. The full variable domain, rest sourced from reference TRBV2 and TRBJ1-1, is EPEVTQTPSHQVTQMGQEVILRCVPISNHLYFYWYRQILGQKVEFLVSFYNNEISEKSEIFDDQFSVERPDGSNFTLKIRSTKLEDSAMYFCASSDMDRNTEAFFGQGTRLTVV.